Shown below are 22 T cell receptor beta chains from a single sample sequenced in a study of blood T cell repertoires in COVID-19. Generated by immunoSEQ multiplex PCR, the TCRdb table keeps only in-frame clones and is missing some. The sample includes approximately 490,000 clones, about 90% seen only once; the top ten take roughly 0.7%. Sequenced material: PBMCs or T cells enriched from blood (not recorded which). Receptor source: a woman aged 18-35 years who had recovered from COVID-19.

The rearrangement joins TRBV5-5 to TRBJ1-1, with a possible D match to TRBD1 (5 bases). The CDR3 runs to 15 residues. V lost 6 bases and J 4 bases, leaving 19 bases between the germline ends. CDR1 is SGHKS, CDR2 YYEKEE, per germline (reference sequence). DNA for the CDR3: TGTGCCAGCACAAGGCGGGAAGGGGAATTCACTGAAGCTTTCTTT. Amino acids: CASTRREGEFTEAFF.

This rearrangement joins TRBV18 to TRBJ1-1; 7 nucleotides agree with TRBD1. Germline lookup yields CDR1 KGHSH and CDR2 LQKENI. The CDR3 runs to 15 residues. V gave up 6 bases and J gave up 2 bases; unmatched junction bases: 9. CDR3 coding DNA: TGTGCCAGCTCCCGATCTACAGGGGTCAACACTGAAGCTTTCTTT. Its translation is CASSRSTGVNTEAFF.

The rearrangement uses TRBV2 and TRBJ1-4; D not resolved. From germline, CDR1 is SNHLY and CDR2 FYNNEI. V lost 7 bases to trimming and J lost 5 bases, with 11 bases between them. This CDR3 is built from 13 residues. The CDR3 DNA sequence: TGTGCCAGCATGGTGGAGGTGAATGAAAAACTGTTTTTT. Encoded protein: CASMVEVNEKLFF.

On this clone itself: The sample contains more than one DNA sequence encoding this CDR3. The chain uses TRBV3-1 (or the pseudogene TRBV3-2) and TRBJ1-5; no firm D call. Germline V gene sequence: CDR1 LGHDT, CDR2 YNNKEL (reference sequence). Between the trimmed V and J ends, which lost 0 bases and 4 bases, there was a span of 4 bases. The CDR3 covers 13 residues. The CDR3 bases are TGTGCCAGCAGCCAAGATCGTAATCAGCCCCAGCATTTT. Translated: CASSQDRNQPQHF.

Only a few counts were recorded for this clone. This chain uses TRBV27 with TRBJ1-2; D may be TRBD1 (6 bases). Trimming pared 4 bases from V and 6 bases from J, leaving 18 bases between. From germline, CDR1 is MNHEY and CDR2 SMNVEV (reference sequence). CDR3 length: 15 amino acids. The CDR3 here is CASSSVWGHTDGYTF. For the CDR3, the DNA is TGTGCCAGCAGTTCTGTCTGGGGGCATACAGATGGCTACACCTTC.

The chain links TRBV7-9 to TRBJ1-6; 8 bases map to TRBD1. The length of the CDR3 is 16 residues. Germline lookup yields CDR1 SEHNR and CDR2 FQNEAQ (reference sequence). Trimming at V came to 5 bases and at J to 7 bases, leaving 10 bases not matched to a gene. The CDR3 loop is CASSHLDREKNSPLHF. The DNA of the CDR3 is TGTGCCAGCAGCCATCTGGACAGGGAAAAAAATTCACCCCTCCACTTT.

This chain joins TRBV6-5 and TRBJ2-3; D possibly corresponds to TRBD2 (6 bases). CDR1 MNHEY and CDR2 SVGAGI come from the germline V gene. The CDR3 loop spans 16 amino acids. V lost 4 bases to trimming and J lost 0 bases, with 14 bases between them. Here the CDR3 reads CASSSRWGTSTDTQYF. The CDR3 region has the DNA TGTGCCAGCAGTTCTCGGTGGGGGACTAGCACAGATACGCAGTATTTT.

The chain links TRBV19 to TRBJ1-6; 7 positions agree with TRBD1. Germline CDR1 is LNHDA and CDR2 is SQIVND (reference sequence). The CDR3 length is 16 residues. V was clipped by 5 bases and J by 9 bases; unmatched bases: 13. CDR3 sequence reads: CASSLEGGTDSSPLHF. The CDR3 DNA is TGTGCCAGTAGTCTCGAAGGGGGGACAGACAGTTCACCCCTCCACTTT.

This chain connects TRBV10-3 to TRBJ2-2; 13 positions match TRBD2. The CDR3 has 17 residues. V lost 6 bases and J lost 3; bases outside the gene matches: 7. From germline, CDR1 is ENHRY and CDR2 SYGVKD. Written as DNA, the CDR3 is TGTGCCATCAGCGGACTAGCGGGGGCCCACGACACCGGGGAGCTGTTTTTT. Translating gives CAISGLAGAHDTGELFF.

This clone was observed a few times. V and J are TRBV10-1 and TRBJ1-1, with unresolved D. The CDR3 runs 11 residues. Germline lookup yields CDR1 WNHNN and CDR2 SYGVQD (reference sequence). V was clipped by 6 bases and J by 10 bases, with 12 bases between them. The CDR3 loop is CASRTVRPAFF. Written as DNA, the CDR3 is TGCGCCAGCAGAACAGTTAGGCCAGCTTTCTTT.

The chain couples TRBV14 to TRBJ2-7; 8 nucleotides match TRBD1. The CDR3 length is 17 residues. Germline V CDR1 and CDR2: SGHDN, FVKESK. J gave up 5 bases and V 4 bases, and 16 bases lay outside the gene matches. For the CDR3, the DNA is TGTGCCAGCAGCCCCCTGCAGGTACAGGGGGATCCTAACGAGCAGTACTTC. This sequence encodes CASSPLQVQGDPNEQYF.

This sequence joins TRBV3-1 (or the pseudogene TRBV3-2) and TRBJ1-4; 9 positions match TRBD1. The CDR3 consists of 15 residues. Germline values: CDR1 LGHDT, CDR2 YNNKEL (reference sequence). V lost 4 bases to trimming and J lost 7 bases; unmatched junction nucleotides: 7. Here the CDR3 DNA reads TGTGCCAGCAGCCCGCCCGGGACAGGGAGTGAAAAACTGTTTTTT. Translation gives CASSPPGTGSEKLFF.

In the case of this clone: One junction end disagrees with the germline gene, perhaps due to a read error. The J gene is TRBJ1-2, the V gene TRBV7-8; D not resolved. The CDR3 loop spans 12 amino acids. In germline, CDR1 is SGHVS, CDR2 FQNEAQ. In DNA form, the CDR3 reads TGTGCCAGCAGCTTCGCCAACAGCCGGCCAAACTTC. Translated: CASSFANSRPNF.

The chain links TRBV28 to TRBJ1-5, with a tentative D call TRBD1 (5 bases). Germline V lookup: CDR1 MDHEN, CDR2 SYDVKM. CDR3 length equals 16 residues. V lost 2 bases and J lost 6, with 17 bases in between. The CDR3 region has the DNA TGTGCCAGCAGTTTACGCAGGGTAGTAGTTAGTCAGCCCCAGCATTTT. Protein product: CASSLRRVVVSQPQHF. Based on the CDR3 plus reference TRBV28 and TRBJ1-5, the full variable domain is DVKVTQSSRYLVKRTGEKVFLECVQDMDHENMFWYRQDPGLGLRLIYFSYDVKMKEKGDIPEGYSVSREKKERFSLILESASTNQTSMYLCASSLRRVVVSQPQHFGDGTRLSIL.

This clone has more than one count but fewer than ten. The chain is built from TRBV18 and TRBJ1-6, with 7 bases fitting TRBD1. The CDR3 is made up of 19 amino acids. V gave up 2 bases and J gave up 7 bases; unmatched junction bases: 17. The germline V gene encodes CDR1 KGHSH and CDR2 LQKENI. The DNA for the CDR3 is TGTGCCAGCTCACCAATCCCGATCCCCGGGGACAGTTTAAATTCACCCCTCCACTTT. It translates to CASSPIPIPGDSLNSPLHF.

The chain is built from TRBV4-1 and TRBJ2-3; TRBD2 is a possible D gene (6 bases). V was cut by 0 bases and J by 3 bases, with 22 bases left in between. The germline V gene has CDR1 MGHRA and CDR2 YSYEKL. The CDR3 runs to 19 residues. This chain's CDR3 is CASSQEAPRGSGDTDTQYF. CDR3 nucleotides: TGCGCCAGCAGCCAAGAAGCCCCGAGAGGTAGCGGTGATACAGATACGCAGTATTTT.

CDR3 coding DNA: TGTGCCAGCAGCTTGGAACCAGGACTAGCGTACCAAGAGACCCAGTACTTC. This translates into CASSLEPGLAYQETQYF. This sequence joins TRBV5-5 and TRBJ2-5; 9 bases align to TRBD2. CDR3 length: 17 amino acids. V shed 0 bases, J shed 0 bases, and the junction held 6 bases outside the gene matches. Germline lookup yields CDR1 SGHKS and CDR2 YYEKEE (reference sequence). The full variable domain, rest sourced from reference TRBV5-5 and TRBJ2-5, is DAGVTQSPTHLIKTRGQQVTLRCSPISGHKSVSWYQQVLGQGPQFIFQYYEKEERGRGNFPDRFSARQFPNYSSELNVNALLLGDSALYLCASSLEPGLAYQETQYFGPGTRLLVL.

V gene TRBV5-1 combines with J gene TRBJ2-5; D might be TRBD2 (5 bases). The CDR3 runs 15 residues. V lost 2 bases, J lost 5 bases, and 16 bases lay in between. The germline V gene encodes CDR1 SGHRS and CDR2 YFSETQ. CDR3 residues: CASSLNILRGETQYF. The CDR3 DNA reads TGCGCCAGCAGCTTAAACATCCTCCGAGGGGAGACCCAGTACTTC.

This clone was observed a handful of times. V is TRBV18 and J is TRBJ2-3, with TRBD2 matching over 9 bases. This CDR3 spans 17 amino acids. V lost 3 bases, J lost 0 bases, and 7 bases stayed unmatched. Germline CDR1 is KGHSH and CDR2 is LQKENI. Here the CDR3 DNA reads TGTGCCAGCTCACCTCGCCAGCGGGGGGTTAGCACAGATACGCAGTATTTT. This gives the protein CASSPRQRGVSTDTQYF. Full variable domain (rest looked up from reference TRBV18 and TRBJ2-3): NAGVMQNPRHLVRRRGQEARLRCSPMKGHSHVYWYRQLPEEGLKFMVYLQKENIIDESGMPKERFSAEFPKEGPSILRIQQVVRGDSAAYFCASSPRQRGVSTDTQYFGPGTRLTVL.

The rearrangement joins TRBV3-1 (or the pseudogene TRBV3-2) to TRBJ2-7; 7 bases fit TRBD1. The ends lost 4 bases at V and 3 bases at J; junction bases unmatched: 6. This CDR3 has 14 amino acids. In germline, CDR1 is LGHDT, CDR2 YNNKEL (reference sequence). CDR3: CASSLPGQIYEQYF. CDR3 in DNA: TGTGCCAGCAGCCTCCCGGGACAGATCTACGAGCAGTACTTC.

This chain links TRBV6-5 with TRBJ1-4; no reliable D call. CDR3 size: 15 residues. The germline V gene encodes CDR1 MNHEY and CDR2 SVGAGI. V was shortened by 2 bases and J by 0 bases, with 7 bases between the two germline ends. The CDR3 region is CASSYSVATNEKLFF. CDR3 coding DNA: TGTGCCAGCAGTTACAGCGTTGCAACTAATGAAAAACTGTTTTTT.

The chain links TRBV30 to TRBJ2-5; TRBD1 matches at 8 bases. Looked up from germline, CDR1 is GTSNPN and CDR2 is SVGIG (reference sequence). The CDR3 has 11 residues. Unmatched junction bases numbered 2, after V lost 7 bases and J lost 4 bases. The CDR3 DNA is TGTGCCTTGACAGGGGCAGAGACCCAGTACTTC. Protein: CALTGAETQYF. The full variable domain, in which reference TRBV30 and TRBJ2-5 provide the parts outside the CDR3, is SQTIHQWPATLVQPVGSPLSLECTVEGTSNPNLYWYRQAAGRGLQLLFYSVGIGQISSEVPQNLSASRPQDRQFILSSKKLLLSDSGFYLCALTGAETQYFGPGTRLLVL.